The rows below give T cell receptor beta chains drawn from one sample of a study of long-term antiretroviral therapy in people with HIV. Data came from immunoSEQ multiplex PCR; TCRdb stores just in-frame clones and leaves some out. The table records around 22,000 clones, 75% to 85% of them present only once. Specimen: unsorted PBMCs, collected 0.1 years before starting antiretroviral therapy. The receptors here all came from a young man with HIV. CDR3s include the opening cysteine and the closing phenylalanine or tryptophan. Each record gives: V gene, D gene, clone size, J gene, CDR3 protein, CDR3 DNA. D genes are given only for firm matches. A clone size is listed for some rows: how often the clone was seen (once, few, many), or a class if it is expanded.

>TRBV2|-|-|TRBJ2-7
CASSDLGGAAYEQYF
TGTGCCAGCAGTGATCTTGGGGGCGCAGCCTACGAGCAGTACTTC
>TRBV5-4|-|-|TRBJ2-5
CASSSQETQYF
TGTGCCAGCAGCTCTCAAGAGACCCAGTACTTC
>TRBV4-1|TRBD2|-|TRBJ2-1
CASSQDWDYQIGEQFF
TGCGCCAGCAGCCAAGATTGGGACTACCAGATCGGTGAGCAGTTCTTC
>TRBV4-2|-|-|TRBJ2-1
CASSQELAGSSYNEQFF
TGTGCCAGCAGCCAAGAGTTGGCAGGTAGCTCCTACAATGAGCAGTTCTTC
>TRBV11-2|TRBD2|-|TRBJ2-3
CASSHSGGGADTQYF
TGTGCCAGCAGCCACAGCGGGGGAGGCGCAGATACGCAGTATTTT
>TRBV5-6|-|-|TRBJ2-7
CASSWGRSYEQYF
TGTGCCAGCAGCTGGGGACGGAGCTACGAGCAGTACTTC
>TRBV28|-|-|TRBJ1-5
CASSTWGRPNRPQPQHF
TGTGCCAGCAGCACGTGGGGGAGGCCGAATCGGCCGCAGCCCCAGCATTTT
>TRBV5-1|TRBD2|-|TRBJ2-1
CASSFSSGAPNEQFF
TGCGCCAGCAGCTTTTCTAGCGGGGCCCCCAATGAGCAGTTCTTC
>TRBV28|-|-|TRBJ2-7
CASSAGQSYEQYF
TGTGCCAGCAGTGCGGGACAGTCCTACGAGCAGTACTTC
>TRBV25-1|-|few|TRBJ2-7
CASSEFGGASYEQYF
TGTGCCAGCAGTGAATTCGGGGGCGCATCCTACGAGCAGTACTTC
>TRBV5-6|TRBD1|once|TRBJ2-5
CASSPDRGVQETQYF
TGTGCCAGCAGCCCCGACAGGGGAGTCCAAGAGACCCAGTACTTC
>TRBV27|-|few|TRBJ2-7
CASSFSSSYEQYF
TGTGCCAGCAGTTTTTCTAGCTCCTACGAGCAGTACTTC
>TRBV20-1|-|-|TRBJ1-1
CSARDRLEAFF
TGCAGTGCTAGAGACCGACTTGAAGCTTTCTTT
>TRBV7-2|TRBD1|-|TRBJ1-2
CASSLGDSHPISDNYGYTF
TGTGCCAGCAGCTTAGGGGACAGCCACCCCATCTCGGATAACTATGGCTACACCTTC
>TRBV9|TRBD1|-|TRBJ1-2
CASSVGGQGASLRWVGNYGYTF
TGTGCCAGCAGCGTAGGGGGACAGGGGGCTTCGCTCCGTTGGGTAGGGAACTATGGCTACACCTTC
>TRBV6-5|-|-|TRBJ1-6
CASSYDSLLHF
TGTGCCAGCAGTTACGACAGTCTCCTCCACTTT
>TRBV19|-|once|TRBJ1-1
CASSVWDTEAFF
TGTGCCAGTAGTGTCTGGGACACTGAAGCTTTCTTT
>TRBV19|-|-|TRBJ2-3
CASSIETDTQYF
TGTGCCAGTAGTATAGAGACAGATACGCAGTATTTT
>TRBV19|TRBD1|-|TRBJ2-3
CATRGAGTGSTDTQYF
TGTGCCACACGAGGGGCCGGGACAGGGAGCACAGATACGCAGTATTTT
>TRBV29-1|-|-|TRBJ1-4
CSVEDITGIGEKLFF
TGCAGCGTTGAAGATATTACAGGGATTGGTGAAAAACTGTTTTTT
>TRBV19|TRBD2|-|TRBJ2-5
CASRPRGSGRPLWETQYF
TGTGCCAGTAGACCCCGGGGTAGCGGGAGACCCCTATGGGAGACCCAGTACTTC
>TRBV7-8|TRBD1|-|TRBJ1-4
CASSSTPDRVNEKLFF
TGTGCCAGCAGCTCAACCCCCGACAGGGTGAATGAAAAACTGTTTTTT
>TRBV9|-|once|TRBJ2-5
CASSSRNRDQETQYF
TGTGCCAGCAGCAGTCGAAACAGGGACCAAGAGACCCAGTACTTC
>TRBV2|-|-|TRBJ2-4
CASSEREDSGQYF
TGTGCCAGCAGTGAGAGAGAGGACAGTGGGCAGTACTTC
>TRBV7-6|-|-|TRBJ2-7
CASSHFKGPQQSYEQYF
TGTGCCAGCAGCCACTTCAAGGGTCCTCAGCAATCCTACGAGCAGTACTTC
>TRBV19|TRBD1|-|TRBJ2-7
CASSITGDSYEQYF
TGTGCCAGTAGCATAACAGGGGACAGCTACGAGCAGTACTTC
>TRBV28|-|-|TRBJ2-3
CASRRPRSDGGPDTQYF
TGTGCCAGCAGACGCCCGAGATCGGACGGGGGGCCAGATACGCAGTATTTT
>TRBV7-9|-|-|TRBJ1-3
CASSLVTQLWGSGNTIYF
TGTGCCAGCAGCTTAGTCACCCAGCTTTGGGGTTCTGGAAACACCATATATTTT
>TRBV9|-|-|TRBJ2-5
CASSVGSDQETQYF
TGTGCCAGCAGCGTAGGTTCAGACCAAGAGACCCAGTACTTC
>TRBV18|-|-|TRBJ1-6
CASSPTGLTYNSPLHF
TGTGCCAGCTCACCGACAGGTCTCACCTATAATTCACCCCTCCACTTT
>TRBV4-1|TRBD2|-|TRBJ2-1
CASSLPGGGTSGSRSSYNEQFF
TGCGCCAGCAGCCTCCCTGGAGGTGGGACTAGCGGGAGCCGGAGCTCCTACAATGAGCAGTTCTTC
>TRBV27|-|-|TRBJ2-5
CASSLKTQYF
TGTGCCAGCAGTTTAAAGACCCAGTACTTC
>TRBV6-6|-|-|TRBJ1-4
CASSYSGSNEKLFF
TGTGCCAGCAGTTACTCAGGGAGTAATGAAAAACTGTTTTTT
>TRBV7-2|-|-|TRBJ2-7
CASSLWDGRMREQYF
TGTGCCAGCAGCTTATGGGACGGCCGGATGAGGGAGCAGTACTTC
>TRBV5-5|-|-|TRBJ2-7
CASSLFGSLSSYEQYF
TGTGCCAGCAGCTTGTTTGGTAGCCTGAGCTCCTACGAGCAGTACTTC
>TRBV6-1|TRBD1|-|TRBJ2-2
CASQPGDRDTGELFF
TGTGCCAGCCAACCCGGGGACAGGGATACCGGGGAGCTGTTTTTT
>TRBV27|-|few|TRBJ1-1
CASSLSNLGPDLRF
TGTGCCAGCAGTTTATCGAATCTCGGGCCGGACCTCCGTTTT
>TRBV27|TRBD2|once|TRBJ2-2
CASSLRGLAGAGELFF
TGTGCCAGCAGTTTAAGGGGACTAGCGGGAGCCGGGGAGCTGTTTTTT
>TRBV2|-|-|TRBJ1-1
CASSSGTMNTEAFF
TGTGCCAGCAGTTCCGGGACGATGAACACTGAAGCTTTCTTT
>TRBV5-4|-|-|TRBJ1-4
CASSLGQNNEKLFF
TGTGCCAGCAGCTTGGGACAGAATAATGAAAAACTGTTTTTT
>TRBV9|-|-|TRBJ2-1
CASSSDRESSYNEQFF
TGTGCCAGCAGCTCGGACAGAGAGAGCTCCTACAATGAGCAGTTCTTC
>TRBV7-9|TRBD2|-|TRBJ2-3
CASRGTSGGVTDTQYF
TGTGCCAGCAGAGGGACTAGCGGGGGGGTCACAGATACGCAGTATTTT
>TRBV6-1|-|-|TRBJ1-2
CASGQNYGYTF
TGTGCCAGCGGCCAGAACTATGGCTACACCTTC
>TRBV30|-|-|TRBJ1-2
CAWSDRVPNYGYTF
TGTGCCTGGAGTGACAGGGTACCTAACTATGGCTACACCTTC
>TRBV19|-|few|TRBJ2-7
CASSIADGDEQYF
TGTGCCAGTAGTATTGCGGACGGCGACGAGCAGTACTTC
>TRBV19|-|-|TRBJ2-1
CASSISYVYYNEQFF
TGTGCCAGTAGTATTTCTTACGTATACTACAATGAGCAGTTCTTC
>TRBV19|-|-|TRBJ2-7
CASSPGPLTYEQYF
TGTGCCAGTAGTCCAGGACCGCTGACCTACGAGCAGTACTTC
>TRBV9|TRBD1|-|TRBJ1-2
CASSAGQGAYGYTF
TGTGCCAGCAGCGCGGGTCAGGGGGCCTATGGCTACACCTTC
>TRBV7-7|-|-|TRBJ2-2
CASSSDSLTGELFF
TGTGCTAGCAGCTCTGATTCGCTCACCGGGGAGCTGTTTTTT
>TRBV5-8|TRBD1|-|TRBJ1-1
CASSYDRGDGNTEAFF
TGTGCCAGCAGCTACGACAGGGGGGACGGGAACACTGAAGCTTTCTTT
>TRBV7-2|-|-|TRBJ2-1
CASSLFRPTTYNEQFF
TGTGCCAGCAGCTTATTTAGACCGACCACATACAATGAGCAGTTCTTC
>TRBV2|TRBD2|-|TRBJ2-1
CATYPRGGNEQFF
TGTGCCACCTACCCGCGGGGGGGCAATGAGCAGTTCTTC
>TRBV4-1|TRBD1|-|TRBJ1-2
CASSPGTGMWGYTF
TGCGCCAGCAGCCCCGGGACAGGGATGTGGGGCTACACCTTC
>TRBV6-5|-|-|TRBJ1-1
CASREGRGTEAFF
TGTGCCAGCAGGGAAGGGCGGGGGACTGAAGCTTTCTTT
>TRBV30|-|-|TRBJ1-1
CAWSALTENTEAFF
TGTGCCTGGAGTGCCCTTACTGAGAACACTGAAGCTTTCTTT
>TRBV4-1|-|-|TRBJ2-2
CASSLRAGAISGELFF
TGCGCCAGCAGCCTAAGGGCAGGGGCGATAAGCGGGGAGCTGTTTTTT
>TRBV5-1|-|-|TRBJ1-4
CASSLERGTNEKLFF
TGCGCCAGCAGCTTGGAAAGGGGTACTAATGAAAAACTGTTTTTT